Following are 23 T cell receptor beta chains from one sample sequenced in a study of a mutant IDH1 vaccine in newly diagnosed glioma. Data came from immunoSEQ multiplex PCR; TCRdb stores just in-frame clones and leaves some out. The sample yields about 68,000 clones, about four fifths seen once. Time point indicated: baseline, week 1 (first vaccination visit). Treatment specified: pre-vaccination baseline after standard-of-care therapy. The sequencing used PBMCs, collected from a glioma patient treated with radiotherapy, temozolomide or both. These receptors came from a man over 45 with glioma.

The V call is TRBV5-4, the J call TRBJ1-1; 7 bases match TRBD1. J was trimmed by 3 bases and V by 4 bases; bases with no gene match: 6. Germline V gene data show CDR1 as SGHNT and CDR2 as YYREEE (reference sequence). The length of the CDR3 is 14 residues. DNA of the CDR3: TGTGCCAGCAGCCGTGGGACAGTGGACACTGAAGCTTTCTTT. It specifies CASSRGTVDTEAFF.

CDR3 sequence (DNA): TGTGCCAGCTCACCAACGACGCCCTCCAAGGGCTACACCTTC. This encodes CASSPTTPSKGYTF. The rearrangement links TRBV18 to TRBJ1-2, with D hard to call. Trimming shortened V by 2 bases and J by 8 bases, and 15 bases separated the two germline ends. CDR1 and CDR2 (germline): KGHSH, LQKENI. This CDR3 has 14 residues.

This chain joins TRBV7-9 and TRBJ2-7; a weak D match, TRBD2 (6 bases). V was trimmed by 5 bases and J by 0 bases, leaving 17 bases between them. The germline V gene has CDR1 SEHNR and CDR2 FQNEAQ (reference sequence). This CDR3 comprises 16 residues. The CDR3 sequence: CASSTLGGTFSYEQYF. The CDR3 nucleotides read TGTGCCAGCAGCACCTTGGGAGGAACTTTCTCCTACGAGCAGTACTTC.

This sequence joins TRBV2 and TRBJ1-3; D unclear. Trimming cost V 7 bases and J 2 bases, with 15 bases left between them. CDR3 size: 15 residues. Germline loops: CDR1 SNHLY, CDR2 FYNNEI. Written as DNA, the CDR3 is TGTGCCAGCAAGCCGGGTCCGAGGACTGGAAACACCATATATTTT. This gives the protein CASKPGPRTGNTIYF. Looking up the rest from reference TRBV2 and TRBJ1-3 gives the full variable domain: EPEVTQTPSHQVTQMGQEVILRCVPISNHLYFYWYRQILGQKVEFLVSFYNNEISEKSEIFDDQFSVERPDGSNFTLKIRSTKLEDSAMYFCASKPGPRTGNTIYFGEGSWLTVV.

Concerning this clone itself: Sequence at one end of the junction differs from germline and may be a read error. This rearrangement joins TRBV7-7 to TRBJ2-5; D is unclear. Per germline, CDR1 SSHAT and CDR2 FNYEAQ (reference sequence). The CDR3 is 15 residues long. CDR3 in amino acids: CASSLAITGGETQYF. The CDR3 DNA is TGTGCTAGCAGCTTGGCCATAACTGGTGGAGAGACCCAGTACTTC.

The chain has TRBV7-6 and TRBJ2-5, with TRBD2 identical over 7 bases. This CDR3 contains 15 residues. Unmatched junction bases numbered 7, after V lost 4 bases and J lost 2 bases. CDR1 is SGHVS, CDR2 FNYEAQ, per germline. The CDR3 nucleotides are TGTGCCAGCAGCTCCGGCCTAGCGGTACAAGAGACCCAGTACTTC. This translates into CASSSGLAVQETQYF.

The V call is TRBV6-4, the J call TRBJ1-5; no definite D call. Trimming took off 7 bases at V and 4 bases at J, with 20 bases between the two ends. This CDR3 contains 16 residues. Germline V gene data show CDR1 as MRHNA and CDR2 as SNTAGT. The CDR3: CASTTLRMAVNQPQHF. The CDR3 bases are TGTGCCAGCACGACCTTGCGGATGGCGGTTAATCAGCCCCAGCATTTT.

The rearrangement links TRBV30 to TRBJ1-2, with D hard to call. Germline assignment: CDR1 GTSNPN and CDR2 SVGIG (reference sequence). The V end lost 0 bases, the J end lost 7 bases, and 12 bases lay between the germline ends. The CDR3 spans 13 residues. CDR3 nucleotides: TGTGCCTGGAGTGTACACGGGTCCCGTGGCTACACCTTC. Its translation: CAWSVHGSRGYTF. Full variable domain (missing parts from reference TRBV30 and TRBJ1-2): SQTIHQWPATLVQPVGSPLSLECTVEGTSNPNLYWYRQAAGRGLQLLFYSVGIGQISSEVPQNLSASRPQDRQFILSSKKLLLSDSGFYLCAWSVHGSRGYTFGSGTRLTVV.

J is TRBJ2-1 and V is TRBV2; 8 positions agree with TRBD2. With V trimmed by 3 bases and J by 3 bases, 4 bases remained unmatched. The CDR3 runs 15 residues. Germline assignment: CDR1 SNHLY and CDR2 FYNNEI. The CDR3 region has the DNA TGTGCCAGCAGTGAGGAAGCGGGGGACTACAATGAGCAGTTCTTC. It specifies CASSEEAGDYNEQFF.

This CDR3 reads CASSQHNEKLFF. CDR3 in DNA: TGCGCCAGCAGCCAGCATAATGAAAAACTGTTTTTT. The rearrangement joins TRBV4-1 to TRBJ1-4, with D hard to call. The V gene lost 3 bases and the J gene lost 4 bases, with 3 bases spanning the gap. In germline, CDR1 is MGHRA, CDR2 YSYEKL. This CDR3 region has 12 residues.

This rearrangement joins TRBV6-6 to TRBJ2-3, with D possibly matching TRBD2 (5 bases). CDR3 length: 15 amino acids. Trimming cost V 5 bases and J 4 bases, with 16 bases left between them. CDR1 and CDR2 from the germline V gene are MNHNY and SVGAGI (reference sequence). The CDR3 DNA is TGTGCCAGCAGTGCCCGGGCTAGCTCCCCAGATACGCAGTATTTT. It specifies CASSARASSPDTQYF.

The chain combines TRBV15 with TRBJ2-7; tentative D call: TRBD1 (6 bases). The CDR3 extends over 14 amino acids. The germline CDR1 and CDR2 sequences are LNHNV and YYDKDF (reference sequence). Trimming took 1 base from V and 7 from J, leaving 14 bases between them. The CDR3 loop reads CATSRASQGREQYF. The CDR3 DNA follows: TGTGCCACCAGCAGAGCCTCACAGGGAAGGGAGCAGTACTTC.

The CDR3 reads CSVLQDAQETQYF. In nucleotides, the CDR3 is TGCAGCGTTCTGCAGGATGCCCAAGAGACCCAGTACTTC. The chain has TRBV29-1 and TRBJ2-5; D gene ambiguous. Trimming pared 5 bases from V and 1 base from J, leaving 11 bases between. There are 13 residues in the CDR3. Germline loops: CDR1 SQVTM, CDR2 ANQGSEA.

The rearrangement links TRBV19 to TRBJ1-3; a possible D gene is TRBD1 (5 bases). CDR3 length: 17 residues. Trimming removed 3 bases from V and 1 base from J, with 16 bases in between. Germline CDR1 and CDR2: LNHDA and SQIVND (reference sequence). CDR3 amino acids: CASSMERAGRSGNTIYF. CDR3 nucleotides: TGTGCCAGTAGTATGGAACGAGCAGGGCGGTCTGGAAACACCATATATTTT.

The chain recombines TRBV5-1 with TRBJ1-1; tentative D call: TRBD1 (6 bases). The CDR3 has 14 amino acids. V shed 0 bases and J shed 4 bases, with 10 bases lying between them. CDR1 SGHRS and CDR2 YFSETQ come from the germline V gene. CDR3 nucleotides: TGCGCCAGCAGCTTGGAACAGGGTGGCACTGAAGCTTTCTTT. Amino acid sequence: CASSLEQGGTEAFF. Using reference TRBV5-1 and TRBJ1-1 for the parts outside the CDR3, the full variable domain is KAGVTQTPRYLIKTRGQQVTLSCSPISGHRSVSWYQQTPGQGLQFLFEYFSETQRNKGNFPGRFSGRQFSNSRSEMNVSTLELGDSALYLCASSLEQGGTEAFFGQGTRLTVV.

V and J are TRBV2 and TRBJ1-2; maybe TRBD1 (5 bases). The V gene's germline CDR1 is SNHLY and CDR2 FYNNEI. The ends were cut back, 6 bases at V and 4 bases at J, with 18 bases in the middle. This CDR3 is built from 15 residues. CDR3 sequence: CASRGRGQGSYGYTF. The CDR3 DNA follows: TGTGCCAGCAGGGGAAGAGGCCAGGGCAGCTATGGCTACACCTTC.

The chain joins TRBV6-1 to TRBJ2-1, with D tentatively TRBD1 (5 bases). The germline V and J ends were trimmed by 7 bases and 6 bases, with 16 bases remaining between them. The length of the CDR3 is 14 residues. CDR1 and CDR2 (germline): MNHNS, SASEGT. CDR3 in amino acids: CASKGSGVFNEQFF. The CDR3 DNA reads TGTGCCAGCAAGGGGTCTGGGGTCTTCAATGAGCAGTTCTTC.

Here the CDR3 reads CASSLAGGHYGYTF. CDR3 nucleotide sequence: TGTGCCAGCAGCTTAGCGGGGGGTCACTATGGCTACACCTTC. The chain combines TRBV7-2 with TRBJ1-2, with D tentatively TRBD1 (5 bases). The germline CDR1 and CDR2 sequences are SGHTA and FQGNSA. The CDR3 has 14 residues. V lost 0 bases and J lost 3, with 8 bases in between.

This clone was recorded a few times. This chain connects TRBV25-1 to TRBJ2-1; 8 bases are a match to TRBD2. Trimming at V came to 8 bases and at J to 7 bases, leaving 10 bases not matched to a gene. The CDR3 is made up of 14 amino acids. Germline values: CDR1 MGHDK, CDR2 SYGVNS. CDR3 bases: TGTGCCAGCGAAAGGAGCGGGGGCCCGAATGAGCAGTTCTTC. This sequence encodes CASERSGGPNEQFF.

CDR3 DNA sequence: TGTGCCACCAGAGGGGGGACACAAACGCAGTACTTC. It yields the protein CATRGGTQTQYF. The rearrangement links TRBV6-5 to TRBJ2-7; D may match TRBD1 or TRBD2 (6 bases each). This CDR3 has 12 residues. V was cut by 10 bases and J by 9 bases, with 19 bases left in between. Germline V gene data show CDR1 as MNHEY and CDR2 as SVGAGI.

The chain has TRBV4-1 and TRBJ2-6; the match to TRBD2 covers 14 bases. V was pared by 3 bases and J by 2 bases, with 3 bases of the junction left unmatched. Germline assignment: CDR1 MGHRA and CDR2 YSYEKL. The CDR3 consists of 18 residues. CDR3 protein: CASSHLGLAGAGANVLTF. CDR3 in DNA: TGCGCCAGCAGCCACCTGGGACTAGCGGGGGCTGGGGCCAACGTCCTGACTTTC.

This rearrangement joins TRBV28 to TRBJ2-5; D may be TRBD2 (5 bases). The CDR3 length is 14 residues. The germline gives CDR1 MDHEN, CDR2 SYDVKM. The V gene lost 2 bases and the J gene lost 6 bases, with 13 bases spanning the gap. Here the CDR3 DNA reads TGTGCCAGCAGTTTACTTGGGAGTGGAAAGACCCAGTACTTC. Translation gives CASSLLGSGKTQYF.

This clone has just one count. As DNA, the CDR3 is TGTGCCAGCAGCTTGGGTACGGGGGAATCCTACAATGAGCAGTTCTTC. It specifies CASSLGTGESYNEQFF. The chain couples TRBV5-4 to TRBJ2-1; TRBD2 is a possible D gene (6 bases). The CDR3 runs 16 residues. Germline loops: CDR1 SGHNT, CDR2 YYREEE (reference sequence). Trimming pared 0 bases from V and 1 base from J, leaving 11 bases between.